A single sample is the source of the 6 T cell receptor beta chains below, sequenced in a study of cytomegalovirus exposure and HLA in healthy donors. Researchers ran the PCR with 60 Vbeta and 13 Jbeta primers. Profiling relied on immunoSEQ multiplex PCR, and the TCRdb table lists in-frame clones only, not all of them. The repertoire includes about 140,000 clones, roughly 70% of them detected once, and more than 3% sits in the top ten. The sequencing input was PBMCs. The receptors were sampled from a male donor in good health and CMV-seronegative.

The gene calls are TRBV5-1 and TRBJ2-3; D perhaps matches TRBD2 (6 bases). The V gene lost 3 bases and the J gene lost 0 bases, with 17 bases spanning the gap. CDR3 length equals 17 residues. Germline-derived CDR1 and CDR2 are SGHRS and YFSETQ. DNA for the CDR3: TGCGCCAGCAGCTCGGCCCTACTAGCCCCTAGCACAGATACGCAGTATTTT. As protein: CASSSALLAPSTDTQYF. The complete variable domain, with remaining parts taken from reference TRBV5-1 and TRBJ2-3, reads KAGVTQTPRYLIKTRGQQVTLSCSPISGHRSVSWYQQTPGQGLQFLFEYFSETQRNKGNFPGRFSGRQFSNSRSEMNVSTLELGDSALYLCASSSALLAPSTDTQYFGPGTRLTVL.

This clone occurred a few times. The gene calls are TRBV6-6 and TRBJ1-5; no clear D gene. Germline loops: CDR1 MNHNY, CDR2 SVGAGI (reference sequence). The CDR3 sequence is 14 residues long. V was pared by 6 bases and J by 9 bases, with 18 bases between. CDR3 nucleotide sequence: TGTGCCAGCAGGGCCCTAGGCGTCCGGTCGCCCCAGCATTTT. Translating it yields CASRALGVRSPQHF.

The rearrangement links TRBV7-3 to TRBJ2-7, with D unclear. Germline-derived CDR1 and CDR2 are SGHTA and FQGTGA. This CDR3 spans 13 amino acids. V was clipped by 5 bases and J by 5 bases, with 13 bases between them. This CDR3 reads CASSRSPEDEQYF. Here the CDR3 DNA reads TGTGCCAGCAGCCGCTCCCCTGAGGACGAGCAGTACTTC.

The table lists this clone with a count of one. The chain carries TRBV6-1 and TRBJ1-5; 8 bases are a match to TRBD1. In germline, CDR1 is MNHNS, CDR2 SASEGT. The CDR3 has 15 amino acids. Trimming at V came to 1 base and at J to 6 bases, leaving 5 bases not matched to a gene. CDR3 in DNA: TGTGCCAGCAGTGAAGGGGGGACAGGCGGTCAGCCCCAGCATTTT. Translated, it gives CASSEGGTGGQPQHF.

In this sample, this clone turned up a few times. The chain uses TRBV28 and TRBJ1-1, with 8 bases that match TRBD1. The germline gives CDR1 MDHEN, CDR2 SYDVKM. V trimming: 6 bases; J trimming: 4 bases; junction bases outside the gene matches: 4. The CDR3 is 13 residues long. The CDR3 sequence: CASRITGGTEAFF. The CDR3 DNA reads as TGTGCCAGCAGGATAACAGGGGGCACTGAAGCTTTCTTT.

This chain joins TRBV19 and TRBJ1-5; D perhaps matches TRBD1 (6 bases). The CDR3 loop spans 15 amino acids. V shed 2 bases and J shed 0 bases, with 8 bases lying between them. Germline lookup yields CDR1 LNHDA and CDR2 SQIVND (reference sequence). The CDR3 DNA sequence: TGTGCCAGTAGTATAAACAGGGCTAGCAATCAGCCCCAGCATTTT. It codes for CASSINRASNQPQHF.